Shown below are 29 T cell receptor beta chains from a single sample sequenced in a study of control samples from healthy donors and cancer patients. Here immunoSEQ multiplex PCR was the method, and the copy in TCRdb shows in-frame clones only, minus some. The sample yields 200,000 or so clones, just under 95% seen once. Sequences were obtained from blood. Every receptor here comes from a middle-aged man in good health.

The chain links TRBV19 to TRBJ1-5; TRBD1 is a possible D gene (6 bases). In germline, CDR1 is LNHDA, CDR2 SQIVND (reference sequence). The V end lost 3 bases, the J end lost 8 bases, and 17 bases lay between the germline ends. The CDR3 is 15 residues long. The CDR3 sequence: CASSIAGVRGKPQHF. The CDR3 nucleotides are TGTGCCAGTAGTATCGCAGGGGTTAGAGGGAAGCCCCAGCATTTT.

The chain has TRBV28 and TRBJ1-2, with a weak D call TRBD1 (5 bases). The CDR3 runs to 13 residues. V gave up 7 bases and J gave up 2 bases, with 11 bases separating them. Germline values: CDR1 MDHEN, CDR2 SYDVKM. The CDR3 here is CASTGGRNYGYTF. In DNA, the CDR3 is TGTGCCAGCACCGGGGGACGGAACTATGGCTACACCTTC.

The chain links TRBV5-1 to TRBJ1-6; D ambiguous. The CDR3 is 15 residues long. The V end lost 0 bases, the J end lost 7 bases, and 11 bases lay between the germline ends. CDR1 is SGHRS, CDR2 YFSETQ, per germline. The CDR3, as DNA: TGCGCCAGCAGCTTGGGGGTGACGCTCAATTCACCCCTCCACTTT. Residues: CASSLGVTLNSPLHF.

The genes are TRBV24-1 and TRBJ1-2; no clear D. Per germline, CDR1 KGHDR and CDR2 SFDVKD. V was clipped by 3 bases and J by 5 bases, with 9 bases between them. The CDR3 runs to 13 residues. The CDR3 loop is CATSDPRQYGYTF. In DNA form, the CDR3 reads TGTGCCACCAGTGATCCCCGGCAGTATGGCTACACCTTC.

The rearrangement links TRBV7-2 to TRBJ1-2; 10 bases line up with TRBD1. Germline V lookup: CDR1 SGHTA, CDR2 FQGNSA. Trimming at V came to 3 bases and at J to 8 bases, leaving 9 bases not matched to a gene. The CDR3 loop spans 15 amino acids. Here the CDR3 DNA reads TGTGCCAGCAGCTTGGGGATGGGACAGGGGAAGGGCTACACCTTC. Protein: CASSLGMGQGKGYTF.

V gene TRBV5-1 combines with J gene TRBJ2-2; D remains ambiguous. This CDR3 comprises 14 residues. CDR1 is SGHRS, CDR2 YFSETQ, per germline. V was cut by 8 bases and J by 1 base, with 12 bases left in between. DNA of the CDR3: TGCGCCAGTAACGATATTATGAACACCGGGGAGCTGTTTTTT. This sequence encodes CASNDIMNTGELFF.

The J gene is TRBJ1-1, the V gene TRBV28; no firm D call. Germline CDR1 is MDHEN and CDR2 is SYDVKM. Trimming cost V 4 bases and J 0 bases, with 18 bases left between them. The CDR3 has 17 residues. This CDR3 is CASSSTPLGPMNTEAFF. The CDR3 DNA is TGTGCCAGCAGTTCCACCCCGTTAGGACCCATGAACACTGAAGCTTTCTTT.

This clone was observed a single time. The chain carries TRBV3-1 (or the pseudogene TRBV3-2) and TRBJ1-6, with D unresolved. The CDR3 is 13 amino acids. Germline V lookup: CDR1 LGHDT, CDR2 YNNKEL (reference sequence). V was trimmed by 1 base and J by 7 bases, leaving 5 bases between them. CDR3 protein: CASSQVENSPLHF. The CDR3 bases are TGTGCCAGCAGCCAAGTAGAAAATTCACCCCTCCACTTT.

Of note for this clone: At one of its ends the junction is not consistent with the germline gene, which may arise from a read error. The genes are TRBV2 and TRBJ2-1; 7 nucleotides match TRBD2. The CDR3 has 15 residues. Per the germline V gene, CDR1 is SNHLY and CDR2 is FYNNEI. The CDR3 DNA is TGTGCCGGCAGGGTAATGGGAGGGACCTACAATGAGCAGTTCTTC. Translated, it gives CAGRVMGGTYNEQFF. Full variable domain (remainder filled in from reference TRBV2 and TRBJ2-1): EPEVTQTPSHQVTQMGQEVILRCVPISNHLYFYWYRQILGQKVEFLVSFYNNEISEKSEIFDDQFSVERPDGSNFTLKIRSTKLEDSAMYFCAGRVMGGTYNEQFFGPGTRLTVL.

V is TRBV5-1 and J is TRBJ2-5; no clear D gene. The CDR3 consists of 15 residues. The germline gives CDR1 SGHRS, CDR2 YFSETQ. V was pared by 0 bases and J by 5 bases, with 14 bases between. CDR3 sequence reads: CASSLGSSAGETQYF. The CDR3 region has the DNA TGCGCCAGCAGCTTGGGATCTTCGGCTGGGGAGACCCAGTACTTC.

This chain uses TRBV10-1 with TRBJ2-1, with D unclear. V shed 0 bases and J shed 9 bases, with 9 bases lying between them. Germline loops: CDR1 WNHNN, CDR2 SYGVQD (reference sequence). The CDR3 has 13 amino acids. The CDR3 nucleotides read TGCGCCAGCAGTGAGTCCGGCGGCTTTGAGCAGTTCTTC. Its translation is CASSESGGFEQFF.

The genes are TRBV29-1 and TRBJ2-5; D is undetermined. Germline-derived CDR1 and CDR2 are SQVTM and ANQGSEA. CDR3 length: 12 amino acids. V lost 6 bases and J 4 bases, leaving 12 bases between the germline ends. CDR3 nucleotide sequence: TGCAGCGTACTGTCCGGGCCAGAGACCCAGTACTTC. Its protein product is CSVLSGPETQYF.

This sequence joins TRBV7-6 and TRBJ1-2; weak D call: TRBD1 (5 bases). Trimming cost V 2 bases and J 8 bases, with 12 bases left between them. Germline V lookup: CDR1 SGHVS, CDR2 FNYEAQ. The CDR3 spans 13 residues. This CDR3 is CASSLLIGDGYTF. The CDR3 DNA sequence: TGTGCCAGCAGCTTACTCATCGGGGACGGCTACACCTTC.

This sequence joins TRBV9 and TRBJ2-5, with 11 positions matching TRBD2. Germline-derived CDR1 and CDR2 are SGDLS and YYNGEE. The CDR3 has 17 amino acids. Trimming at V came to 0 bases and at J to 1 base, leaving 5 bases not matched to a gene. This CDR3 reads CASSVDPTSGGQETQYF. The CDR3 DNA is TGTGCCAGCAGCGTAGACCCCACTAGCGGGGGCCAAGAGACCCAGTACTTC.

The chain employs TRBV30 and TRBJ1-2, with no clear D. V was shortened by 4 bases and J by 4 bases, with 10 bases between the two germline ends. The germline V gene has CDR1 GTSNPN and CDR2 SVGIG (reference sequence). The CDR3 runs 12 residues. The CDR3: CAWNKRAYGYTF. The CDR3, as DNA: TGTGCCTGGAATAAGAGAGCCTATGGCTACACCTTC. Complete variable domain (other parts from reference TRBV30 and TRBJ1-2): SQTIHQWPATLVQPVGSPLSLECTVEGTSNPNLYWYRQAAGRGLQLLFYSVGIGQISSEVPQNLSASRPQDRQFILSSKKLLLSDSGFYLCAWNKRAYGYTFGSGTRLTVV.

The chain carries TRBV7-7 and TRBJ2-2; D is possibly TRBD1 (5 bases). CDR3 size: 17 residues. CDR1 and CDR2 from the germline V gene are SSHAT and FNYEAQ (reference sequence). V lost 1 base to trimming and J lost 1 base, with 13 bases between them. CDR3 DNA sequence: TGTGCCAGCAGCTTAGACGGGCAGGGTTGGAACACCGGGGAGCTGTTTTTT. Its protein is CASSLDGQGWNTGELFF.

The table lists this clone with a count of one. The same CDR3 arises from other DNA sequences in this sample as well. The rearrangement links TRBV5-1 to TRBJ1-4; D unclear. V lost 0 bases to trimming and J lost 6 bases, with 9 bases between them. Germline CDR1 and CDR2: SGHRS and YFSETQ. This CDR3 region has 14 residues. The CDR3 bases are TGCGCCAGCAGCTTGGGGGGATCCGATGAAAAACTGTTTTTT. This encodes CASSLGGSDEKLFF.

This clone was detected only a few times. The chain is built from TRBV6-2 or TRBV6-3 and TRBJ1-6; D remains ambiguous. CDR3 length equals 14 residues. V lost 4 bases and J 13 bases, leaving 17 bases between the germline ends. Germline loops: CDR1 MNHEY, CDR2 SVGEGT. The CDR3 DNA is TGTGCCAGCAGTTGGGGTAAAACAGCGAGCCCCCTCCACTTT. As protein: CASSWGKTASPLHF.

The rearrangement joins TRBV6-1 to TRBJ1-2; no clear D gene. This CDR3 has 14 amino acids. Germline assignment: CDR1 MNHNS and CDR2 SASEGT. Trimming shortened V by 1 base and J by 4 bases, and 10 bases separated the two germline ends. In DNA, the CDR3 is TGTGCCAGCAGTGAAGGTTGGCAGGCCTATGGCTACACCTTC. Encoded protein: CASSEGWQAYGYTF.

The V call is TRBV2, the J call TRBJ2-7; possibly TRBD1 for D (6 bases). The length of the CDR3 is 11 residues. Germline V gene sequence: CDR1 SNHLY, CDR2 FYNNEI. The V end lost 4 bases, the J end lost 12 bases, and 13 bases lay between the germline ends. For the CDR3, the DNA is TGTGCCAGCAGTGGTATCACAGGGTGGTACTTC. It codes for CASSGITGWYF.

This clone was observed once. The chain combines TRBV25-1 with TRBJ1-4; D ambiguous. Trimming left V 5 bases short and J 4 bases short, with 11 bases between. From germline, CDR1 is MGHDK and CDR2 SYGVNS. The length of the CDR3 is 14 residues. The CDR3 DNA is TGTGCCAGCAGTTCACAGAGTGGTAATGAAAAACTGTTTTTT. Translated, it gives CASSSQSGNEKLFF. The full variable domain, rest sourced from reference TRBV25-1 and TRBJ1-4, is EADIYQTPRYLVIGTGKKITLECSQTMGHDKMYWYQQDPGMELHLIHYSYGVNSTEKGDLSSESTVSRIRTEHFPLTLESARPSHTSQYLCASSSQSGNEKLFFGSGTQLSVL.

As concerns this clone: Other DNA sequences in the same sample also yield this CDR3. The chain links TRBV5-4 to TRBJ2-3, with D hard to call. V shed 3 bases and J shed 2 bases, with 4 bases lying between them. CDR3 length: 12 amino acids. Per germline, CDR1 SGHNT and CDR2 YYREEE (reference sequence). CDR3 DNA sequence: TGTGCCAGCAGCTCCTCCACAGATACGCAGTATTTT. Translating it yields CASSSSTDTQYF. Looking up the rest from reference TRBV5-4 and TRBJ2-3 gives the full variable domain: ETGVTQSPTHLIKTRGQQVTLRCSSQSGHNTVSWYQQALGQGPQFIFQYYREEENGRGNFPPRFSGLQFPNYSSELNVNALELDDSALYLCASSSSTDTQYFGPGTRLTVL.

The J gene is TRBJ2-3, the V gene TRBV3-1 (or the pseudogene TRBV3-2), with a weak D call TRBD2 (6 bases). There are 12 residues in the CDR3. Trimming removed 5 bases from V and 11 bases from J, with 14 bases in between. CDR1 is LGHDT, CDR2 YNNKEL, per germline (reference sequence). DNA for the CDR3: TGTGCCAGCAGCGTCAGGGACTCTAGGCAGTATTTT. Translation gives CASSVRDSRQYF.

V usage is TRBV5-6 and J usage is TRBJ1-2, with D uncertain. The germline V gene has CDR1 SGHDT and CDR2 YYEEEE. V was cut by 0 bases and J by 8 bases, with 11 bases left in between. This CDR3 is built from 13 residues. In DNA form, the CDR3 reads TGTGCCAGCAGCTTGGGCCCGCCGAACGGCTACACCTTC. It specifies CASSLGPPNGYTF.

The chain recombines TRBV18 with TRBJ2-1; D uncertain. This CDR3 comprises 14 residues. V was cut by 6 bases and J by 5 bases, with 14 bases left in between. Germline V gene sequence: CDR1 KGHSH, CDR2 LQKENI. The chain's CDR3 is CASSPLSSDNEQFF. In DNA, the CDR3 is TGTGCCAGCTCTCCATTATCGTCCGACAATGAGCAGTTCTTC.

CDR3 DNA sequence: TGTGCCAGCATTGCGTACAATGAGCAGTTCTTC. Protein: CASIAYNEQFF. V and J are TRBV2 and TRBJ2-1; D not certain. The CDR3 loop spans 11 amino acids. V lost 7 bases and J 4 bases, leaving 5 bases between the germline ends. Germline CDR1 reads SNHLY; CDR2 reads FYNNEI.

The V gene is TRBV15, the J gene TRBJ1-5; TRBD1 matches at 7 bases. Germline V gene data show CDR1 as LNHNV and CDR2 as YYDKDF (reference sequence). This CDR3 is built from 13 residues. Trimming removed 7 bases from V and 5 bases from J; junction bases left unmatched: 5. CDR3 sequence (DNA): TGTGCCACCAAGGAAACAGGGGATCAGCCCCAGCATTTT. Translation gives CATKETGDQPQHF.

This clone was picked up one time. This chain uses TRBV19 with TRBJ1-4, with D possibly being TRBD1 (5 bases). Germline CDR1 LNHDA, CDR2 SQIVND (reference sequence). This CDR3 spans 14 amino acids. Trimming stripped 3 bases from V and 8 bases from J, with 13 bases between. The CDR3 here is CASSMETWGEKLFF. CDR3 DNA: TGTGCCAGTAGTATGGAGACCTGGGGGGAAAAACTGTTTTTT.

V and J are TRBV6-5 and TRBJ2-7; D is uncertain. Per the germline V gene, CDR1 is MNHEY and CDR2 is SVGAGI. There are 12 residues in the CDR3. Trimming removed 2 bases at V and 3 bases at J, with 5 bases between. CDR3 nucleotides: TGTGCCAGCAGTTACACGGGCTACGAGCAGTACTTC. This sequence encodes CASSYTGYEQYF.